The 13 T cell receptor beta chains reported below all come from one sample, sequenced in a study of pediatric ulcerative colitis. Method: immunoSEQ multiplex PCR; TCRdb's copy keeps in-frame clones and lacks some. The table has tens of thousands of clones, roughly 79% seen once. Rectal tissue came from one to two pinch biopsies taken at colonoscopy. Source material: gut tissue. The receptors were gathered from a girl under 18 with moderate ulcerative colitis.

The chain is built from TRBV5-1 and TRBJ2-4; D call uncertain. CDR3 length: 13 amino acids. The V gene's germline CDR1 is SGHRS and CDR2 YFSETQ. V was trimmed by 4 bases and J by 1 base, leaving 6 bases between them. The CDR3 DNA reads as TGCGCCAGCAGCGTGACGGCCAAAAACATTCAGTACTTC. Its protein product is CASSVTAKNIQYF.

The V and J genes are TRBV5-1 and TRBJ2-2; D call uncertain. The CDR3 loop spans 15 amino acids. Trimming pared 1 base from V and 2 bases from J, leaving 9 bases between. Per germline, CDR1 SGHRS and CDR2 YFSETQ. The CDR3 DNA follows: TGCGCCAGCAGCTTGCTACAGAGTAACACCGGGGAGCTGTTTTTT. Translation gives CASSLLQSNTGELFF.

This sequence joins TRBV29-1 and TRBJ1-1, with a tentative D call TRBD1 (5 bases). This CDR3 is 12 amino acids long. Trimming removed 5 bases at V and 0 bases at J, with 7 bases between. CDR1 and CDR2 from the germline V gene are SQVTM and ANQGSEA. The CDR3 DNA sequence: TGCAGCGTTCGACAGATGAACACTGAAGCTTTCTTT. This encodes CSVRQMNTEAFF. The full variable domain, rest sourced from reference TRBV29-1 and TRBJ1-1, is SAVISQKPSRDICQRGTSLTIQCQVDSQVTMMFWYRQQPGQSLTLIATANQGSEATYESGFVIDKFPISRPNLTFSTLTVSNMSPEDSSIYLCSVRQMNTEAFFGQGTRLTVV.

This chain joins TRBV7-8 and TRBJ1-1; D ambiguous. The CDR3 loop spans 15 amino acids. The V gene lost 5 bases and the J gene lost 0 bases, with 13 bases spanning the gap. CDR1 and CDR2 (germline): SGHVS, FQNEAQ. The CDR3 here is CASSPLQTLNTEAFF. CDR3 in DNA: TGTGCCAGCAGCCCTTTACAGACGCTGAACACTGAAGCTTTCTTT.

The chain joins TRBV11-2 to TRBJ2-1, with 12 bases lining up with TRBD2. The CDR3 sequence is 16 residues long. Germline trimming cut 4 bases from V and 8 bases from J; bases unmatched to any gene: 9. CDR1 is SGHAT, CDR2 FQNNGV, per germline. The CDR3 reads CASSSSTSGSTHEQFF. CDR3 DNA sequence: TGTGCCAGCAGCTCCTCGACTAGCGGGAGTACCCATGAGCAGTTCTTC.

The chain links TRBV11-2 to TRBJ1-1; possible D gene TRBD1, 6 bases. Trimming took 4 bases from V and 1 from J, leaving 7 bases between them. The CDR3 runs 13 residues. Germline V gene data show CDR1 as SGHAT and CDR2 as FQNNGV. This CDR3 is CASSSTGNTEAFF. The CDR3 DNA is TGTGCCAGCAGCTCGACAGGGAACACTGAAGCTTTCTTT.

This clone has only a few counts. The rearrangement uses TRBV7-9 and TRBJ2-1; D not resolved. The V end lost 1 base, the J end lost 4 bases, and 11 bases lay between the germline ends. This CDR3 is 15 amino acids long. Germline CDR1 and CDR2: SEHNR and FQNEAQ (reference sequence). CDR3 sequence reads: CASSLGSAPYNEQFF. The DNA of the CDR3 is TGTGCCAGCAGCTTAGGAAGCGCGCCTTACAATGAGCAGTTCTTC.

The chain combines TRBV19 with TRBJ2-7; D unresolved. The CDR3 runs to 14 residues. Trimming took 3 bases from V and 6 from J, leaving 15 bases between them. The germline gives CDR1 LNHDA, CDR2 SQIVND (reference sequence). The CDR3 DNA follows: TGTGCCAGTAGTATCCAGCCGGAGATGGGCGAGCAGTACTTC. It yields the protein CASSIQPEMGEQYF. Looking up the rest from reference TRBV19 and TRBJ2-7 gives the full variable domain: DGGITQSPKYLFRKEGQNVTLSCEQNLNHDAMYWYRQDPGQGLRLIYYSQIVNDFQKGDIAEGYSVSREKKESFPLTVTSAQKNPTAFYLCASSIQPEMGEQYFGPGTRLTVT.

A remark on this clone: The same CDR3 is also encoded by other DNA sequences in this sample. This chain uses TRBV29-1 with TRBJ2-7; tentatively, D is TRBD1 (6 bases). This CDR3 is built from 11 residues. The germline V gene has CDR1 SQVTM and CDR2 ANQGSEA. Trimming cost V 3 bases and J 6 bases, with 9 bases left between them. CDR3 in DNA: TGCAGCGTTGACAGGGGATTCGAGCAGTACTTC. Translating it yields CSVDRGFEQYF.

This clone came up a few times. Other DNA sequences of this sample code for an identical CDR3. The chain combines TRBV18 with TRBJ2-7; no definite D call. The CDR3 runs to 15 residues. Germline-derived CDR1 and CDR2 are KGHSH and LQKENI. With 3 bases removed from V and 2 bases from J, the gap between germline ends came to 14 bases. The CDR3 protein is CASSPPGGATYEQYF. CDR3 DNA sequence: TGTGCCAGCTCACCCCCAGGCGGTGCTACCTACGAGCAGTACTTC.

This sequence joins TRBV30 and TRBJ2-5; TRBD1 agrees at 11 bases. The length of the CDR3 is 13 residues. Germline V gene sequence: CDR1 GTSNPN, CDR2 SVGIG (reference sequence). The V segment lost 8 bases and the J segment 5 bases; nucleotides outside the gene matches: 7. CDR3 nucleotide sequence: TGTGCCACCAGGACAGGGGGCTGGGAGACCCAGTACTTC. Translating it yields CATRTGGWETQYF.

The rearrangement joins TRBV29-1 to TRBJ1-1, with TRBD1 matching 7 bases. Looked up from germline, CDR1 is SQVTM and CDR2 is ANQGSEA. This CDR3 region has 15 residues. Trimming cost V 6 bases and J 0 bases; bases outside gene matches: 10. The CDR3 loop is CSVRDSTYMNTEAFF. Here the CDR3 DNA reads TGCAGCGTGCGGGACAGCACTTATATGAACACTGAAGCTTTCTTT.

The chain combines TRBV4-1 with TRBJ1-2; 12 bases are shared with TRBD1. Trimming cost V 3 bases and J 8 bases; bases outside gene matches: 10. The CDR3 consists of 16 residues. CDR1 MGHRA and CDR2 YSYEKL come from the germline V gene. This chain's CDR3 is CASSQGTGGASDGYTF. The CDR3 coding sequence is TGCGCCAGCAGCCAGGGGACAGGGGGCGCCTCGGACGGCTACACCTTC.